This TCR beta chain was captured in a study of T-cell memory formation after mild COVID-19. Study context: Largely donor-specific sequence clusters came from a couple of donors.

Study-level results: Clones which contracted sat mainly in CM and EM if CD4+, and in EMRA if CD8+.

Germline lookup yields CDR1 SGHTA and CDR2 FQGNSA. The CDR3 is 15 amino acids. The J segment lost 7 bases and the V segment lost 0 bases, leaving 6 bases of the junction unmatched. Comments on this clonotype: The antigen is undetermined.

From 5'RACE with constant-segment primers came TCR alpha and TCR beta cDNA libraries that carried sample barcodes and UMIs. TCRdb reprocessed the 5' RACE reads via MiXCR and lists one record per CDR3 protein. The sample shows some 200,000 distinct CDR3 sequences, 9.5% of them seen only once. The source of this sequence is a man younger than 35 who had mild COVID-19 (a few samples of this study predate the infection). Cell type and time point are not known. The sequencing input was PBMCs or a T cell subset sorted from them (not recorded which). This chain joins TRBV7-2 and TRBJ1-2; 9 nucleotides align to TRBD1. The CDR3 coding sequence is TGTGCCAGCAGCTTAGCGCTGAGGACAGGGGTTGGCTACACCTTC. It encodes CASSLALRTGVGYTF. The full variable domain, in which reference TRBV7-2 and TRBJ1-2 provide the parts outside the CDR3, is GAGVSQSPSNKVTEKGKDVELRCDPISGHTALYWYRQSLGQGLEFLIYFQGNSAPDKSGLPSDRFSAERTGGSVSTLTIQRTQQEDSAVYLCASSLALRTGVGYTFGSGTRLTVV.